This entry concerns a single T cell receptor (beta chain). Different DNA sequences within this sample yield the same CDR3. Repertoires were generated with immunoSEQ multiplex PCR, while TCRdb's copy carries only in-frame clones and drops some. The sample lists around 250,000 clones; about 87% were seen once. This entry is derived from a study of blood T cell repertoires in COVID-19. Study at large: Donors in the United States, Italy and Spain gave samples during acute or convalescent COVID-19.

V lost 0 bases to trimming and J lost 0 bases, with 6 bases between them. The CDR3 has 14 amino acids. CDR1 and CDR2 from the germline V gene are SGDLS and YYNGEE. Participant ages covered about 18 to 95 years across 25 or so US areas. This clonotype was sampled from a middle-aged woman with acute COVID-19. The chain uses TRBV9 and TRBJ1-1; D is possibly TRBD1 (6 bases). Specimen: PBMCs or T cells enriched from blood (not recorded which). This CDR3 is CASSVGQVNTEAFF. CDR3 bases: TGTGCCAGCAGCGTAGGACAGGTGAACACTGAAGCTTTCTTT.